This T cell receptor beta chain is drawn from a study of cytomegalovirus exposure and HLA in healthy donors. Findings and limits, study-wide: Reported performance of the classifier showed diagnosis of cytomegalovirus status with high specificity and sensitivity. A few chains tied to CMV proved CMV antigen-specific in vitro.

13 Jbeta primers and 60 Vbeta primers were used for the PCR. The assay was immunoSEQ multiplex PCR, and TCRdb's table has in-frame clones only and misses some. This sample has fewer than 200,000 clones, with more than 75% found just once. Healthy bone marrow donors supplied every sample. Comments on this clone: Its antigen is currently unknown.

Material for sequencing was PBMCs. The receptor comes from a girl aged 5-17 years in good health and CMV-seropositive.

The CDR3 loop reads CASTNSQGGPNQPQHF. Here the CDR3 DNA reads TGTGCCAGCACCAACAGCCAGGGGGGCCCCAATCAGCCCCAGCATTTT. V usage is TRBV6-6 and J usage is TRBJ1-5; 7 nucleotides agree with TRBD1. Trimming removed 7 bases from V and 3 bases from J; junction bases left unmatched: 12. There are 16 residues in the CDR3. CDR1 is MNHNY, CDR2 SVGAGI, per germline (reference sequence).